Listed below are T cell receptor beta chains from one sample, sequenced in a study of beta chain features in type 1 diabetes. The assay was immunoSEQ multiplex PCR, and TCRdb's table has in-frame clones only and misses some. Of approximately 44,000 clones in the sample, roughly 70% were seen once. The sequencing input was Tregs from blood. Receptors originate from a woman younger than 35 with type 1 diabetes. Each CDR3 is given without its conserved first and last residue. The D gene is left open where the match is weak. Rows give clone size only sometimes, using once, few, many, or a class for an expanded clone.

clone_size,v_call,d_call,cdr3_length,cdr3_aa
few,TRBV19,NA,13,ASSSGGQTDYGYT
NA,TRBV29-1,TRBD2,19,SVRGTAPRSSGRKPQNTQY
NA,TRBV6-5,NA,11,ASYRTPTGELF
NA,TRBV4-3,NA,12,ASSQSRYSYEQY
NA,TRBV6-5,TRBD1,12,ASSSYQGANEQY
NA,TRBV7-9,TRBD1,12,ASSVAGTVNEQF
NA,TRBV29-1,TRBD2,12,SVVVAGVYNEQF
NA,TRBV7-2,NA,14,ASSQGPGLSVETQY
NA,TRBV5-8,NA,12,ASSLKRGDYGYT
NA,TRBV29-1,NA,11,SVGQGFDQPQH
once,TRBV5-4,NA,12,ASTAGGANYGYT
NA,TRBV7-2,TRBD1,11,ASARGQIYGYT
NA,TRBV9,NA,11,ASSVAGDTEAF